The present TCR beta chain was sequenced within a study of regulatory T cells in long-lasting Graves disease. Study-wide results and caveats: Samples came from peripheral blood alone, without thyroid tissue. Comparison showed that persistent patients shared more public clonotypes (about 3,000) than new patients (around 1,000). Persistent disease favored TRBV28, TRBJ1-2 and TRBJ2-5.

In building TCR beta libraries, iRepertoire HTBI primers were used together with Arm-PCR of CDR3 regions. MiXCR, run by TCRdb on the multiplex PCR reads, gives a single entry per CDR3 protein. Here the sample spans around 300,000 distinct CDR3 sequences, around 20% being singletons. The time point denotes: persistent/refractory GD, antithyroid drugs over 5 years with positive TRAb. The TCR library used RNA extracted from PBMCs. The authors drew patients from an endocrinology department in Xi'an, China. On this clonotype itself: Its matching antigen is unknown.

Per germline, CDR1 DFQATT and CDR2 SNEGSKA (reference sequence). V was shortened by 3 bases and J by 4 bases, with 10 bases between the two germline ends. The CDR3 has 12 amino acids. The specimen was peripheral blood mononuclear cells (PBMCs), collected when the disease was refractory, from a patient treated with antithyroid drugs. The V gene is TRBV20-1, the J gene TRBJ2-7, with D perhaps TRBD2 (5 bases). The TCR was taken from a female donor with Graves disease. The CDR3 is CSASPSRYEQYF. CDR3 DNA: TGCAGTGCTAGTCCTAGCAGGTACGAGCAGTACTTC.